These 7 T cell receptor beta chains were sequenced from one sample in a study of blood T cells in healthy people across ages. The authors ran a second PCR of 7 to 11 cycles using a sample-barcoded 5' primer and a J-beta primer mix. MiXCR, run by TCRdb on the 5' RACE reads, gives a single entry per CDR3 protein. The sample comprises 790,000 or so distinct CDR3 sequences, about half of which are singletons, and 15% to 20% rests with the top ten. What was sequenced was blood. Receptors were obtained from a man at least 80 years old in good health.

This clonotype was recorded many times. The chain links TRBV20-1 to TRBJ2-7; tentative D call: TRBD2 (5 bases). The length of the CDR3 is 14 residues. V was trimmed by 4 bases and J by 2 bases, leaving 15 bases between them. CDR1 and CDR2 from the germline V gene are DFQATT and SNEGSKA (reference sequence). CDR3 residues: CSAKDREPTYEQYF. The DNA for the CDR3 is TGCAGTGCTAAAGACCGGGAACCCACCTACGAGCAGTACTTC.

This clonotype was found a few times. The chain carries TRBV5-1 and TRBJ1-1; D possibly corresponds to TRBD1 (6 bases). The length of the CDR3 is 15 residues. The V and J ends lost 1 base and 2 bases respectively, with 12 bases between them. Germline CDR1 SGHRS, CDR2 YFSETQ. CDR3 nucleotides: TGCGCCAGCAGCTTGTTAAGGGGGGGAAACACTGAAGCTTTCTTT. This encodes CASSLLRGGNTEAFF.

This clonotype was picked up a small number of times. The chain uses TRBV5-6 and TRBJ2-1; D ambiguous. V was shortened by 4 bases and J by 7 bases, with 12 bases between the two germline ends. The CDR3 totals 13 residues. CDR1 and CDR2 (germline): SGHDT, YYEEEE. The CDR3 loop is CASSAPGANEQFF. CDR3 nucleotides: TGTGCCAGCAGCGCCCCTGGTGCGAATGAGCAGTTCTTC.

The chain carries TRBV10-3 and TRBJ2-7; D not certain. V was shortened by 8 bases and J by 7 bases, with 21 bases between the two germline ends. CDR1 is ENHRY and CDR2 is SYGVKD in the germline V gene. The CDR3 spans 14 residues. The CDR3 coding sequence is TGTGCCATCGGCGGTCTGCCCTCCTACAATGAGCAGTACTTC. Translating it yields CAIGGLPSYNEQYF.

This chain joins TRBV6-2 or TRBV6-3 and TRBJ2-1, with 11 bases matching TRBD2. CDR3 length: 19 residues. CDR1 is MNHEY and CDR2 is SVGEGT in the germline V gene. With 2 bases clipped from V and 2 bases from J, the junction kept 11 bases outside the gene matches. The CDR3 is CASSYPTSGVPSPYNEQFF. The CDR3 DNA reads TGTGCCAGCAGTTACCCGACTAGCGGGGTCCCCTCTCCCTACAATGAGCAGTTCTTC.

CDR3 protein: CSAGRRSSYNEQFF. CDR3 bases: TGCAGTGCTGGAAGGCGGAGCTCCTACAATGAGCAGTTCTTC. The V gene is TRBV20-1, the J gene TRBJ2-1; D call uncertain. The CDR3 covers 14 residues. Germline assignment: CDR1 DFQATT and CDR2 SNEGSKA (reference sequence). The ends were cut back, 5 bases at V and 0 bases at J, with 11 bases in the middle.

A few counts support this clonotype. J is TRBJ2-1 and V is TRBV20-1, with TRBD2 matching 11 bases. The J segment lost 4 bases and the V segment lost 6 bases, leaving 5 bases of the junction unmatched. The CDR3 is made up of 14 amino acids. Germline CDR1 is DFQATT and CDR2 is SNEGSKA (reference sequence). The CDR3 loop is CSAVGTSGYNEQFF. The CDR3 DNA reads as TGCAGTGCCGTCGGGACTAGCGGATACAATGAGCAGTTCTTC.